The clone carrying this TCR beta chain occurred a few times. The target antigen is unknown. The germline gives CDR1 MNHNS, CDR2 SASEGT. Trimming cost V 6 bases and J 1 base; bases outside gene matches: 5. The CDR3 has 14 residues. This sample was taken from a study of CD8 T cells in ankylosing spondylitis. Preparation of TCR beta libraries was done by quantitative 5'-RACE with molecular barcodes. In TCRdb, the 5' RACE reads were re-called with MiXCR into one record per CDR3 protein. The data hold over 450,000 distinct CDR3 sequences, with about an eighth observed a single time. Study-wide results and limits: Seemingly characteristic of ankylosing spondylitis blood was a TCR beta motif consisting of eight highly homologous variants. Significant enrichment of disease-linked clones was reported in matched ankylosing spondylitis synovial fluid. Some motif variants were previously reported in reactive arthritis synovial fluid and blood.

The clonotype comes from a male donor with ankylosing spondylitis. The sample consisted of blood, either unsorted or a sorted T cell fraction (not recorded which). This chain connects TRBV6-1 to TRBJ1-2; 7 bases align to TRBD1. CDR3 nucleotide sequence: TGTGCCAGCAGACTGGGACAGCTTAACTATGGCTACACCTTC. Protein: CASRLGQLNYGYTF.